Below, 15 T cell receptor beta chains from the same sample are listed, as sequenced in a study of cytomegalovirus exposure and HLA in healthy donors. The PCR was carried out with 60 Vbeta primers and 13 Jbeta primers. Clones were sequenced by immunoSEQ multiplex PCR, and TCRdb holds only the in-frame ones, with some missing. This table holds some 130,000 clones, roughly two thirds found once. The sample consisted of PBMCs. The receptors here all came from a man aged 25-40 years in good health and CMV-seropositive.

The chain is built from TRBV7-2 and TRBJ2-7; 9 nucleotides align to TRBD1. The CDR3 extends over 14 amino acids. The trim removed 6 bases at V and 2 bases at J, leaving 5 bases unmatched. Germline CDR1 and CDR2: SGHTA and FQGNSA. The CDR3 spells CASSPGQGTYEQYF. CDR3 nucleotide sequence: TGTGCCAGCAGTCCGGGACAGGGCACCTACGAGCAGTACTTC.

This clone turned up a few times. The chain carries TRBV15 and TRBJ2-1, with 7 bases fitting TRBD1. The CDR3 covers 16 residues. V lost 2 bases and J lost 8; bases outside the gene matches: 12. Germline CDR1 LNHNV, CDR2 YYDKDF (reference sequence). CDR3 bases: TGTGCCACCAGCAGACCTAGACAGGGTCAAAAGGATGAGCAGTTCTTC. Amino acids: CATSRPRQGQKDEQFF.

This rearrangement joins TRBV7-6 to TRBJ1-1; D is unresolved. V gave up 1 base and J gave up 5 bases, with 11 bases separating them. The CDR3 spans 14 residues. From germline, CDR1 is SGHVS and CDR2 FNYEAQ. The CDR3 nucleotides read TGTGCCAGCAGCTTAGGAGAGGGTAGGACTGAAGCTTTCTTT. Its translation is CASSLGEGRTEAFF.

This clone appeared a few times. This chain connects TRBV28 to TRBJ1-4; no firm D call. V lost 1 base to trimming and J lost 7 bases, with 10 bases between them. Germline lookup yields CDR1 MDHEN and CDR2 SYDVKM. The CDR3 length is 14 residues. This chain's CDR3 is CASSLFSGIEKLFF. CDR3 DNA sequence: TGTGCCAGCAGTTTATTTTCGGGGATTGAAAAACTGTTTTTT. The whole variable domain, filled in from reference TRBV28 and TRBJ1-4, reads DVKVTQSSRYLVKRTGEKVFLECVQDMDHENMFWYRQDPGLGLRLIYFSYDVKMKEKGDIPEGYSVSREKKERFSLILESASTNQTSMYLCASSLFSGIEKLFFGSGTQLSVL.

Of note for this clone: Other DNA sequences in this sample translate to the same CDR3. J is TRBJ2-1 and V is TRBV7-6; D gene ambiguous. Per the germline V gene, CDR1 is SGHVS and CDR2 is FNYEAQ. The CDR3 is made up of 14 amino acids. The V gene lost 6 bases and the J gene lost 0 bases, with 9 bases spanning the gap. CDR3 bases: TGTGCCAGCAGTCGACAAAGCTCCTACAATGAGCAGTTCTTC. This encodes CASSRQSSYNEQFF.

This clone was seen a few times. This chain uses TRBV7-6 with TRBJ2-5; D not resolved. The V gene's germline CDR1 is SGHVS and CDR2 FNYEAQ. Trimming removed 1 base from V and 5 bases from J, with 8 bases in between. CDR3 length: 13 residues. CDR3 in DNA: TGTGCCAGCAGCTTAGTGTTCCGGGAGACCCAGTACTTC. The encoded protein is CASSLVFRETQYF. Based on the CDR3 plus reference TRBV7-6 and TRBJ2-5, the full variable domain is GAGVSQSPRYKVTKRGQDVALRCDPISGHVSLYWYRQALGQGPEFLTYFNYEAQQDKSGLPNDRFSAERPEGSISTLTIQRTEQRDSAMYRCASSLVFRETQYFGPGTRLLVL.

This clone came up a few times. V is TRBV6-1 and J is TRBJ2-2; 7 bases are a match to TRBD2. This CDR3 comprises 13 residues. Trimming removed 8 bases from V and 5 bases from J; junction bases left unmatched: 5. The germline V gene has CDR1 MNHNS and CDR2 SASEGT. CDR3 sequence (DNA): TGTGCCAGCCGGCAGGGAGGGACCGGGGAGCTGTTTTTT. Residues: CASRQGGTGELFF.

In its sample, this clone was seen once. The chain links TRBV6-5 to TRBJ2-7; the match to TRBD1 covers 8 bases. The CDR3 length is 14 residues. Trimming at V came to 2 bases and at J to 6 bases, leaving 6 bases not matched to a gene. The germline CDR1 and CDR2 sequences are MNHEY and SVGAGI. Here the CDR3 reads CASSYESGGAEQYF. CDR3 in DNA: TGTGCCAGCAGTTACGAATCAGGGGGCGCCGAGCAGTACTTC.

This chain joins TRBV7-9 and TRBJ1-2; 11 bases agree with TRBD1. The CDR3 runs to 15 residues. The germline CDR1 and CDR2 sequences are SEHNR and FQNEAQ (reference sequence). The trim removed 5 bases at V and 1 base at J, leaving 3 bases unmatched. The CDR3, as DNA: TGTGCCAGCAGCAAGGGACAGGGGGGTAACTATGGCTACACCTTC. It encodes CASSKGQGGNYGYTF. Supplemented by reference TRBV7-9 and TRBJ1-2, the full variable domain reads DTGVSQNPRHKITKRGQNVTFRCDPISEHNRLYWYRQTLGQGPEFLTYFQNEAQLEKSRLLSDRFSAERPKGSFSTLEIQRTEQGDSAMYLCASSKGQGGNYGYTFGSGTRLTVV.

The rearrangement uses TRBV6-1 and TRBJ1-2; 9 positions agree with TRBD1. CDR1 MNHNS and CDR2 SASEGT come from the germline V gene. The CDR3 spans 14 residues. V dropped 6 bases and J dropped 8; count of bases not matched to a gene: 10. For the CDR3, the DNA is TGTGCCAGCAGATTACAGGGGGCGGATGTAGGCTACACCTTC. Translating it yields CASRLQGADVGYTF.

The genes are TRBV6-6 and TRBJ2-7; a weak D match, TRBD2 (5 bases). V lost 10 bases and J 2 bases, leaving 21 bases between the germline ends. This CDR3 is built from 15 residues. Per the germline V gene, CDR1 is MNHNY and CDR2 is SVGAGI (reference sequence). The CDR3 spells CAIFYKEEPAYEQYF. In DNA, the CDR3 is TGTGCCATTTTTTACAAGGAGGAGCCGGCCTACGAGCAGTACTTC.

The chain links TRBV9 to TRBJ2-7; D unclear. CDR1 and CDR2 from the germline V gene are SGDLS and YYNGEE. V was cut by 0 bases and J by 2 bases, with 9 bases left in between. This CDR3 spans 14 amino acids. In nucleotides, the CDR3 is TGTGCCAGCAGCGTAGATCTATCGCCCTACGAGCAGTACTTC. Translating it yields CASSVDLSPYEQYF.

J is TRBJ2-1 and V is TRBV28, with D perhaps matching TRBD1 (6 bases). Between the trimmed V and J ends, which lost 8 bases and 0 bases, there was a span of 11 bases. Germline lookup yields CDR1 MDHEN and CDR2 SYDVKM. The CDR3 covers 14 residues. For the CDR3, the DNA is TGTGCCAGCCGTGACAGGAGCTCCTACAATGAGCAGTTCTTC. It codes for CASRDRSSYNEQFF.

This clone has only one observation. The genes are TRBV19 and TRBJ2-2; 15 positions match TRBD2. Germline values: CDR1 LNHDA, CDR2 SQIVND (reference sequence). With 2 bases clipped from V and 7 bases from J, the junction kept 8 bases outside the gene matches. The CDR3 is made up of 18 amino acids. The DNA for the CDR3 is TGTGCCAGTAGTATAATCGGATGGACTAGCGGGAGGGGCGGGGAGCTGTTTTTT. Its protein product is CASSIIGWTSGRGGELFF.

For the CDR3, the DNA is TGTGCCAGCAGTAACAGGGCTGGGCACACCGGGGAGCTGTTTTTT. Amino acid sequence: CASSNRAGHTGELFF. The J gene is TRBJ2-2, the V gene TRBV6-5; maybe TRBD1 (6 bases). This CDR3 comprises 15 residues. Per germline, CDR1 MNHEY and CDR2 SVGAGI. The V end lost 5 bases, the J end lost 3 bases, and 13 bases lay between the germline ends.